The sequence of this T cell receptor beta chain was determined in a study of blood T cell repertoires in COVID-19. Authors' data handling: Amplification with reference gene primers provided the estimates of nucleated cell counts. The protocol was immunoSEQ multiplex PCR, while the TCRdb copy is restricted to in-frame clones and leaves out a portion. The D gene and trimming were derived from the DNA, and the V and J assignments and clone size from that table. The sample comprises 96,000 or so clones, about 88% of which are singletons, and 2.9% rests with the top ten. The germline V gene has CDR1 LNHDA and CDR2 SQIVND (reference sequence). Trimming removed 5 bases from V and 1 base from J, with 5 bases in between. The CDR3 length is 12 residues.

The chain carries TRBV19 and TRBJ1-1, with a tentative D call TRBD1 (5 bases). This clonotype was sampled from a woman aged 80 or over with acute or convalescent COVID-19. The sequenced sample was peripheral blood. This CDR3 is CASSQGNTEAFF. The DNA of the CDR3 is TGTGCCAGTAGTCAGGGGAACACTGAAGCTTTCTTT.